This T cell receptor beta chain appears in the sequencing data of a study of OX40 agonist ivuxolimab in advanced cancers. For context, the study as a whole: Ivuxolimab was a fully human IgG2 agonistic monoclonal antibody targeting the costimulatory receptor OX40 (CD134). Intravenous ivuxolimab was administered to patients every 2 weeks at six dose levels: 0.01, 0.1, 0.3, 1.5, 3 and 10 mg/kg. Of the 50 to 55 dose-escalation patients, hepatocellular carcinoma was present in approximately 20, melanoma in roughly 15, renal cell carcinoma in 9 and head and neck cancer in 9. A male proportion of roughly 80% and a mean age of about 60 years, ranging from roughly 23 to 85, were recorded for the dose-escalation cohort. Prior anti-PD-1, anti-PD-L1 or anti-CTLA-4 therapy was permitted, and about two fifths of dose-escalation patients had received checkpoint inhibitors. Partial responses were achieved by three dose-escalation patients, of whom one had hepatocellular carcinoma and two had cutaneous melanoma. Peripheral TCRbeta sequencing was intended to test whether TCR sequence diversity was altered and clonal T-cell expansion was caused by ivuxolimab. The paper reports the monotherapy dose-escalation portion (N = 52 patients) of the phase I ivuxolimab trial. The paper's findings and limits, for the study overall: The antigen specificity of the clonally expanded peripheral T cells was not determined. Low levels of normalized T-cell clonal expansion were also seen in some patients who did not respond. At doses from 0.1 to 3.0 mg/kg, clonal expansion was seen in both CD4+ and CD8+ blood T cells between baseline and week 6. After ivuxolimab, more expanded clones were found on average in CD8+ T cells than in CD4+ T cells. Partial responders in the 0.1-3.0 mg/kg groups had among the lowest normalized peripheral clonal expansion, especially among CD8+ T cells.

Patients with a history of autoimmune disease or receiving systemic immunosuppression were excluded from the trial. Peripheral blood for TCR sequencing was drawn from every dose cohort at baseline, at cycle 4 day 1 and at cycle 7 day 1. The samples were taken from a phase I, first-in-human, multicenter, open-label dose-escalation trial of ivuxolimab. Adults with locally advanced or metastatic head and neck squamous cell, hepatocellular, melanoma or renal cell carcinoma were enrolled in the trial. Before TCR sequencing, CD4+ T cells and CD8+ T cells were sorted from peripheral blood as separate populations. Genomic DNA was isolated from the sorted cells so that the TCRbeta CDR3 region could be sequenced. The immunoSEQ Assay was used for sequencing of TCRbeta CDR3 regions. The clones in this table, taken by TCRdb from immuneACCESS, are in-frame only. Not every clone is retained; where verified, under half of the shortfall comes from an unresolved V gene, and the cause of the rest is unknown. The sample table records tens of thousands of clones; around four fifths of these occur just once. Jointly, the top ten make up around 12% of the sample.

The CDR3 contains 16 residues, cysteine and phenylalanine counted. Here the CDR3 DNA is all that survives: 48 bases in frame from base 1. The germline V gene sets CDR1 to MDHEN and CDR2 to SYDVKM. V trim: 2 bases; J trim: 4 bases; unmatched bases: 10. As regards this clone: Its antigen is not yet known. Base qualities were left out, and no much larger clone turns up one base away.

Sample: CD4+ or CD8+ T cells sorted from blood, taken in a trial of the OX40 agonist ivuxolimab. The sequence derives from an adult with an advanced solid tumor such as melanoma, head and neck, liver or kidney cancer. This chain is built from TRBV28 and TRBJ1-2, with 7 bases in between that match TRBD1. The CDR3 protein sequence reads: CASSLRVGGLSYGYTF. The sequence in DNA is TGTGCCAGCAGTTTAAGGGTAGGGGGCCTAAGCTATGGCTACACCTTC.